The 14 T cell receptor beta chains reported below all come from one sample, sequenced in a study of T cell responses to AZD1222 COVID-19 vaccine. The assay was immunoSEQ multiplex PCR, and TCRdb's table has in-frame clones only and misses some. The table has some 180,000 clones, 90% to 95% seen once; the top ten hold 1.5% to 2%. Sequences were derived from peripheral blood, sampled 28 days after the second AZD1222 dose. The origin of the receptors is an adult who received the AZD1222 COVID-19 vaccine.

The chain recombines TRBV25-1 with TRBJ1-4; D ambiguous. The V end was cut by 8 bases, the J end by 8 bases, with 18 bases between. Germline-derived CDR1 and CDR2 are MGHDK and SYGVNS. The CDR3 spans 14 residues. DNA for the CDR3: TGTGCCAGCGGAGGTCTACGTTCGGGGGAAAAACTGTTTTTT. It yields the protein CASGGLRSGEKLFF.

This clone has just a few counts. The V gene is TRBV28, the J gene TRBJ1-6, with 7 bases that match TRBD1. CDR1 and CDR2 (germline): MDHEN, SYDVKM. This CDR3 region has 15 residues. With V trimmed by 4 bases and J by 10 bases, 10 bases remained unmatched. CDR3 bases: TGTGCCAGCAGTTCGACAGGGACGCAAACCTCACCCCTCCACTTT. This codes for CASSSTGTQTSPLHF.

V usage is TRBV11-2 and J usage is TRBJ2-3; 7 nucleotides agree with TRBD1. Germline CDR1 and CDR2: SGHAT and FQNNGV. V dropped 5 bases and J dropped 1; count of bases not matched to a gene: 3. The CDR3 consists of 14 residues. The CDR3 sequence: CASSRDRGTDTQYF. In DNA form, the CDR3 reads TGTGCCAGCAGCCGGGACAGAGGCACAGATACGCAGTATTTT.

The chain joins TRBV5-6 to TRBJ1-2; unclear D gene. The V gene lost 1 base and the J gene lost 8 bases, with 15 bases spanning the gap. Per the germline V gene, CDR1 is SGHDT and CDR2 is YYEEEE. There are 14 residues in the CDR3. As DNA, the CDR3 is TGTGCCAGCAGCTTGTTCTCAAACCCGGGGGGCTACACCTTC. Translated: CASSLFSNPGGYTF.

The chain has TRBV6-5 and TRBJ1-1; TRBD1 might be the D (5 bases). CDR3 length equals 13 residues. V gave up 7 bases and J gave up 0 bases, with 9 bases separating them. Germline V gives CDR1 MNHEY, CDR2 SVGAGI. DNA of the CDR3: TGTGCCAGCACGAGGGGAGTGAACACTGAAGCTTTCTTT. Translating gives CASTRGVNTEAFF.

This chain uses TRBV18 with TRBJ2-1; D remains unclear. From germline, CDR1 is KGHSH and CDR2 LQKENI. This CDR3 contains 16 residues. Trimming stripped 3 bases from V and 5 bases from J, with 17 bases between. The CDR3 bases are TGTGCCAGCTCACCCCACCCCCCCGCTGCCGACAATGAGCAGTTCTTC. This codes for CASSPHPPAADNEQFF.

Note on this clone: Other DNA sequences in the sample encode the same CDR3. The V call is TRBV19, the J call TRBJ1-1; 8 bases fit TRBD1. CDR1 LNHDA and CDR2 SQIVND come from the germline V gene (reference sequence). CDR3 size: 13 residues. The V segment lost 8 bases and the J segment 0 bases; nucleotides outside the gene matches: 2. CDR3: CASLDRVNTEAFF. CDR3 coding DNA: TGTGCCAGTTTGGACAGGGTGAACACTGAAGCTTTCTTT.

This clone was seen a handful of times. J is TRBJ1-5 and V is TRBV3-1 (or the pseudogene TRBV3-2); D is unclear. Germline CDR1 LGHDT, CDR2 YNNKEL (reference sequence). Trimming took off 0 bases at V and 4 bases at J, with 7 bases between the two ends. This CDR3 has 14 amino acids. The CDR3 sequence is CASSQEGWNQPQHF. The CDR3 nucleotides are TGTGCCAGCAGCCAAGAAGGGTGGAATCAGCCCCAGCATTTT.

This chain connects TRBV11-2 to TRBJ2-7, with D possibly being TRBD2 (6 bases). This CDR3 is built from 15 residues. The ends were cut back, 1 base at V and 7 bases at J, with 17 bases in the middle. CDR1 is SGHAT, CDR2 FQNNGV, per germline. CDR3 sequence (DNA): TGTGCCAGCAGCTTAGCAACAGGAGGGGCTTGGGAGCAGTACTTC. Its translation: CASSLATGGAWEQYF. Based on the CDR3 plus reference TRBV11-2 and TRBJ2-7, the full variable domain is EAGVAQSPRYKIIEKRQSVAFWCNPISGHATLYWYQQILGQGPKLLIQFQNNGVVDDSQLPKDRFSAERLKGVDSTLKIQPAKLEDSAVYLCASSLATGGAWEQYFGPGTRLTVT.

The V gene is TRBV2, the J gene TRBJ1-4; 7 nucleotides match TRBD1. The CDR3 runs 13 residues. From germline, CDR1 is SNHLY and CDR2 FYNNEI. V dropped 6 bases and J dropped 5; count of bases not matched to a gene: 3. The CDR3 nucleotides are TGTGCCAGCAGAAAGACAGGGAATGAAAAACTGTTTTTT. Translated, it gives CASRKTGNEKLFF.

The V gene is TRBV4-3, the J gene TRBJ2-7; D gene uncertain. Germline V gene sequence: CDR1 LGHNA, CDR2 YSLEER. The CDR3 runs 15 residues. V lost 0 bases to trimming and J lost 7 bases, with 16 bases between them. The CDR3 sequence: CASSQDPKELREQYF. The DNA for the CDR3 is TGCGCCAGCAGCCAAGACCCCAAAGAACTGAGGGAGCAGTACTTC.

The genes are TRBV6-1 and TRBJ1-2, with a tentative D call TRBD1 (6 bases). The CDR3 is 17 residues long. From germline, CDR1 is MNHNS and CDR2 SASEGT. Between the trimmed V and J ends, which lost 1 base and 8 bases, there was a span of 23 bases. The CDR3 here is CASSEGLTSGVLNGYTF. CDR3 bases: TGTGCCAGCAGTGAAGGGTTAACATCAGGGGTGCTGAACGGCTACACCTTC.

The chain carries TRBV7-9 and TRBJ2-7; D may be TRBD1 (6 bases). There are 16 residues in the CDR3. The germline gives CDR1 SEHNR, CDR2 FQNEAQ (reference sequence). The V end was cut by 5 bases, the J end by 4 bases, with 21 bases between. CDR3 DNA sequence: TGTGCCAGCAGCCCGATATCCGGGACACCCATTTACGAGCAGTACTTC. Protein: CASSPISGTPIYEQYF. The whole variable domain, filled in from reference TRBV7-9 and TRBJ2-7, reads DTGVSQNPRHKITKRGQNVTFRCDPISEHNRLYWYRQTLGQGPEFLTYFQNEAQLEKSRLLSDRFSAERPKGSFSTLEIQRTEQGDSAMYLCASSPISGTPIYEQYFGPGTRLTVT.

CDR3 in DNA: TGTGCCAGCAGCTATAATAGCGGGAGTCTCAAGTATGAGCAGTTCTTC. It codes for CASSYNSGSLKYEQFF. The chain uses TRBV11-1 and TRBJ2-1; 9 bases agree with TRBD2. CDR1 is SGHAT, CDR2 FQDESV, per germline (reference sequence). This CDR3 comprises 16 residues. V was pared by 4 bases and J by 8 bases, with 12 bases of the junction left unmatched.